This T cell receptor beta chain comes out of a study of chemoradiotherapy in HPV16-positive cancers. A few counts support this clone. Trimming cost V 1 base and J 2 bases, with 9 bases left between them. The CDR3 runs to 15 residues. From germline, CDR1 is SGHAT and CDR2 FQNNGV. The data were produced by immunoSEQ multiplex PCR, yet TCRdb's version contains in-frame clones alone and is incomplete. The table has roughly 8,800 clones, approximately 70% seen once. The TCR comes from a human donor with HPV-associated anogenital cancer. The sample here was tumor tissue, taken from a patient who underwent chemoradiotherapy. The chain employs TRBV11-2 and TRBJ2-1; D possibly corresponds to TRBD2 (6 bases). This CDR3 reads CASSLGPGAYNEQFF. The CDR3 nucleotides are TGTGCCAGCAGCTTAGGCCCGGGGGCCTACAATGAGCAGTTCTTC.